This T cell receptor (beta chain) stems from a study of blood T cells in healthy people across ages. Combining a sample-barcoded 5' primer with a J-beta primer mix, a second PCR ran for roughly 7 to 11 cycles. Each CDR3 protein gets one entry after TCRdb re-called the 5' RACE reads with MiXCR. The table shows about 640,000 distinct CDR3 sequences, with 40% to 45% occurring only once. V shed 2 bases and J 2 bases; nucleotides not matched to a gene: 7. The CDR3 spans 16 residues. Germline V CDR1 and CDR2: LGHNA, YNFKEQ. The sequence derives from a man older than 75 in good health. Sequencing used blood. The chain joins TRBV4-2 to TRBJ2-3, with 7 bases identical to TRBD1. The CDR3 here is CASSQPGTENTDTQYF. CDR3 sequence (DNA): TGTGCCAGCAGCCAACCCGGGACAGAAAACACAGATACGCAGTATTTT.